This T cell receptor (beta chain) was captured by sequencing in a study of metastatic and nonmetastatic thyroid tumors (dated by TCRdb to the early 2020s). With regard to the full study: Repertoires were compared across peripheral blood and tumor or nodule tissue samples from malignant and benign thyroid patients. Results the study describes overall, beyond this receptor: In both blood and tumor samples, malignant tumors were reported to have significantly higher TCR beta diversity than benign nodules.

No treatment had been received by any patient before thyroid surgery. Using T-cell receptor beta sequencing, the researchers looked back retrospectively at clinical samples from patients, gathered between the early 2010s and the late 2010s. The sample holds many counts of this clone. Its target antigen remains unknown. Per-base quality was not reported, and no clone a single base away is much larger than it. Reading from cysteine to phenylalanine, the CDR3 counts 13 amino acids. The retained sequence is limited to the CDR3, 39 bases, with the frame set at the first base. V sheds 1 base and J sheds 0 bases, leaving 3 bases between their ends. Sequences MNHEY (CDR1) and SMNVEV (CDR2) are obtained from the germline V gene (reference sequence). Library prep was done by PCR. The sample was run on an Illumina HiSeq 4000. The TCR beta-chain CDR3 region of each patient was profiled by high-throughput sequencing. The paper's processing steps were these. CDR3 differences across clinicopathological groups were used to build a classifier for discriminating distant-metastatic papillary thyroid cancer patients. To measure repertoire diversity the researchers used the Shannon index, while the Morisita-Horn index served to gauge how similar the tumor and blood repertoires were. The public reads were run again by TCRdb, first through fastp at Q25 and then through MiXCR, and only productive beta chains were kept. The V and J calls, along with clone size, are taken from TCRdb and not from the paper's own processing. The sample table lists about 34,000 clones, around 17% of them with a count of one. Together, the top ten hold 3.4% of the sample.

The sample was blood. The chain employs TRBV27 and TRBJ2-5, with no confidently assigned D gene. This TCR derives from a female donor with papillary thyroid cancer or a benign thyroid nodule (not recorded which). Some clones in this sample may be carry-over from other donors' samples. The DNA sequence is as follows: TGTGCCAGCAGTTTATACTACCAAGAGACCCAGTACTTC. This gives the protein CASSLYYQETQYF.